The source of this T cell receptor beta chain is a study of cytotoxic CD8 clonotypes in ibrutinib-treated CLL. About the research overall: Across samples, productive templates numbered 200,000 to 300,000 and productive rearrangements reached approximately 94,000 on average.

J was trimmed by 3 bases and V by 1 base; bases with no gene match: 2. CDR3 size: 15 residues. Germline V lookup: CDR1 SGHVS, CDR2 FNYEAQ. Libraries were prepared by immunoSEQ multiplex PCR; TCRdb keeps only in-frame clonotypes and omits some of them. This sample carries tens of thousands of clones, approximately 71% of them seen once, and the ten largest clones take approximately 6.2%. The rearrangement links TRBV7-6 to TRBJ2-1, with 8 bases identical to TRBD2. This TCR was recovered from a human donor with chronic lymphocytic leukemia. This specimen was PBMCs, taken after 12 months of ibrutinib treatment. The CDR3, as DNA: TGTGCCAGCAGCTTAGGCGGGGGGTTCTACAATGAGCAGTTCTTC. As protein: CASSLGGGFYNEQFF.